This T cell receptor (beta chain) was profiled in a study of CD8+ T cells in alopecia areata (dated by TCRdb to the late 2010s). Notes on the research overall: Treated patients were enrolled in an open-label pilot trial of oral tofacitinib, 5 to 10 mg twice daily, for moderate-to-severe alopecia areata. RNA was obtained with the PAXgene miRNA kit for fixed scalp, the miRNeasy kit for PBMCs, and the RNeasy kit for mouse skin. To study T cell clonal expansion in alopecia areata, the researchers applied high-throughput TCRbeta sequencing to both the C3H/HeJ mouse model and human patients. TCRbeta CDR3 regions were amplified by immunoSEQ multiplex PCR with 35 Vbeta forward and 13 Jbeta reverse primers. Patients stayed on tofacitinib for 6 to 18 months and then had 6 months of follow-up off drug so that delayed response and recurrence could be assessed. For the treated patients, the SALT score, which quantifies what percentage of scalp surface area is affected, served as the measure of disease severity. Human TCRbeta sequencing covered scalp tissue and sorted CD4+ and CD8+ peripheral blood T cells from patchy and totalis/universalis alopecia areata patients and healthy controls. Tofacitinib-treated patients had biopsies at baseline and at 4 and 24 weeks of treatment, with a later scalp biopsy in several patients. Scalp clonality was compared among normal scalp (n=4), patchy alopecia areata scalp (n=8), and alopecia totalis/universalis scalp (n=8). Points the paper makes about the study in general: During tofacitinib treatment, many expanded lesional clones stuck around in both scalp and blood, and this persistence may partly explain why relapse happens after treatment is stopped. Tofacitinib significantly lowered scalp clonality and the number of expanded CD8+ clones among the top 100 scalp clones. Compared with mice, TCR sequences shared between patients were less clear, possibly partly because of HLA diversity across the patient population. Unlike mouse skin, where gammadelta T cells dominate, normal human skin contains resident alphabeta T cells that get sequenced too, which complicates analysis of the scalp TCR repertoire. Because the treated cohort was small and included a single nonresponder, larger studies are needed to assess links between baseline CD8+ expansion and response. Higher clonality and more expanded CD8+ clones were observed in lesional scalp than in normal scalp, particularly in alopecia totalis/universalis, a finding suggestive of antigenic drive.

Library construction relied on the immunoSEQ multiplex PCR assay. RNA was extracted from all samples and reverse transcribed into cDNA as template for TCR sequencing. SuperScript III was used for first-strand cDNA synthesis, primed with a 2:1 mix of oligo-dT and random hexamers. A synthetic immune receptor repertoire was used to gauge amplification bias, and whatever bias remained was removed computationally. The source study handled its data this way. Raw reads were preprocessed for error removal, and CDR3 was defined according to IMGT conventions as running from the conserved cysteine to phenylalanine. Clonality was computed by normalizing Shannon entropy by log2 of the number of productive unique TCRs and subtracting the result from 1. CD4 or CD8 identity of scalp clones was inferred by cross-referencing scalp TCRbeta sequences with sorted blood CD4 and CD8 repertoires. TCRdb mirrors the immuneACCESS table, restricted to in-frame sequences. Some clones are absent from its copies; in checked studies, under half trace to an unresolved V gene, and the reason for the others is unknown. V and J calls and clone size follow that table, whereas D and trimming were derived from the DNA. This sample has approximately 150,000 clones in its table, and approximately 59% of those were observed once. 16% of the sample is in the top ten clones.

The meaning of the sample's treatment or condition label: oral pan-JAK inhibitor, 5-10 mg twice daily. Peripheral blood and lesional scalp punch biopsies were obtained from patients with alopecia areata. PBMCs were separated by density centrifugation and stained for CD3, CD4 and CD8, after which CD4+ and CD8+ T cells were sorted on a FACSAria. This clone was observed a handful of times. No cognate antigen has been identified for it. No much larger clone is present one base from it, and per-base qualities are unavailable. The germline V gene specifies SGHRS as CDR1 and YFSETQ as CDR2. The CDR3 runs 13 residues from the cysteine to the phenylalanine. Only the CDR3 DNA is retained, 39 bases long and in frame from the first base. V is clipped by 0 bases and J by 3 bases, and the sequence between their germline boundaries is 7 bases long.

This TCR derives from a human donor with alopecia areata. The chain couples TRBV5-1 to TRBJ2-7; no D gene can be assigned with confidence. The sequences come from CD4+ T cells sorted from blood, collected at roughly week 58, from a patient treated with tofacitinib. The DNA sequence is given as TGCGCCAGCAGCTTGGCTGGAGTCTACGAGCAGTACTTC. Translation gives CASSLAGVYEQYF.